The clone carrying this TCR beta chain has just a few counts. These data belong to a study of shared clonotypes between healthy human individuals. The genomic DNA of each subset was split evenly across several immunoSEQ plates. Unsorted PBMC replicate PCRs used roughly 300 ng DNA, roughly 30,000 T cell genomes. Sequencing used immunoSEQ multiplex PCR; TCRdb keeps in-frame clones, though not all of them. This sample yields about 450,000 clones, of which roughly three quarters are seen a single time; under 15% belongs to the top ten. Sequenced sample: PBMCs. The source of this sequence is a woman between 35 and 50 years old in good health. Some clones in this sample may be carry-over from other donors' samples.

The CDR3 loop is CASSLTGDEQYF. DNA for the CDR3: TGTGCCAGCAGCTTGACGGGGGACGAGCAGTACTTC. This chain joins TRBV7-8 and TRBJ2-7, with TRBD2 as a possible D gene (6 bases). With 3 bases removed from V and 5 bases from J, the gap between germline ends came to 8 bases. Germline V gene data show CDR1 as SGHVS and CDR2 as FQNEAQ. The CDR3 length is 12 residues.